This T cell receptor (beta chain) was observed in a study of blood T cell repertoires in COVID-19. Overall study context: Sites across the United States, Italy and Spain contributed samples from acute and convalescent COVID-19. From T cells, B-cell-depleted T cells, or PBMCs came the material, which was cDNA or gDNA.

V shed 4 bases and J 2 bases; nucleotides not matched to a gene: 8. Germline loops: CDR1 SGHRS, CDR2 YFSETQ. The CDR3 is 15 amino acids. Per the original methods: Reference gene primer amplification gave estimated nucleated cell counts. Produced via immunoSEQ multiplex PCR; TCRdb's table is partial and in-frame only. V, J and clone size derive from that table, while D and trimming were established from the DNA sequence. The table shows some 100,000 clones, with approximately 80% occurring only once. Sequenced sample: peripheral blood. This receptor was taken from an older man with acute or convalescent COVID-19. This chain connects TRBV5-1 to TRBJ2-7; 8 bases line up with TRBD2. The CDR3 DNA is TGCGCCAGCAGCGAGATAGCGGGACCTACCTACGAGCAGTACTTC. It encodes CASSEIAGPTYEQYF. The variable domain in full, completed from reference TRBV5-1 and TRBJ2-7, reads KAGVTQTPRYLIKTRGQQVTLSCSPISGHRSVSWYQQTPGQGLQFLFEYFSETQRNKGNFPGRFSGRQFSNSRSEMNVSTLELGDSALYLCASSEIAGPTYEQYFGPGTRLTVT.